This T cell receptor beta chain was sequenced during a study of blood T cell repertoires in COVID-19. Study-level information: Whether acute or convalescent, the COVID-19 samples came from the United States, Italy and Spain. T cells, B-cell-depleted T cells, or PBMCs provided the cDNA or gDNA that served as material.

The ends lost 7 bases at V and 4 bases at J; junction bases unmatched: 9. The CDR3 contains 15 residues. Germline assignment: CDR1 MGHRA and CDR2 YSYEKL. The repertoire was sequenced with immunoSEQ multiplex PCR; TCRdb's copy has only in-frame clones and lacks some. The sample has over 100,000 clones, over 70% seen once. The genes are TRBV4-1 and TRBJ1-4; 7 bases are shared with TRBD1. The sequenced sample consisted of peripheral blood. The receptor's source is a woman between 70 and 85 years old with acute or convalescent COVID-19. As DNA, the CDR3 is TGCGCCAGCAAAGTGGGGGACAGATTTAATGAAAAACTGTTTTTT. This translates into CASKVGDRFNEKLFF.